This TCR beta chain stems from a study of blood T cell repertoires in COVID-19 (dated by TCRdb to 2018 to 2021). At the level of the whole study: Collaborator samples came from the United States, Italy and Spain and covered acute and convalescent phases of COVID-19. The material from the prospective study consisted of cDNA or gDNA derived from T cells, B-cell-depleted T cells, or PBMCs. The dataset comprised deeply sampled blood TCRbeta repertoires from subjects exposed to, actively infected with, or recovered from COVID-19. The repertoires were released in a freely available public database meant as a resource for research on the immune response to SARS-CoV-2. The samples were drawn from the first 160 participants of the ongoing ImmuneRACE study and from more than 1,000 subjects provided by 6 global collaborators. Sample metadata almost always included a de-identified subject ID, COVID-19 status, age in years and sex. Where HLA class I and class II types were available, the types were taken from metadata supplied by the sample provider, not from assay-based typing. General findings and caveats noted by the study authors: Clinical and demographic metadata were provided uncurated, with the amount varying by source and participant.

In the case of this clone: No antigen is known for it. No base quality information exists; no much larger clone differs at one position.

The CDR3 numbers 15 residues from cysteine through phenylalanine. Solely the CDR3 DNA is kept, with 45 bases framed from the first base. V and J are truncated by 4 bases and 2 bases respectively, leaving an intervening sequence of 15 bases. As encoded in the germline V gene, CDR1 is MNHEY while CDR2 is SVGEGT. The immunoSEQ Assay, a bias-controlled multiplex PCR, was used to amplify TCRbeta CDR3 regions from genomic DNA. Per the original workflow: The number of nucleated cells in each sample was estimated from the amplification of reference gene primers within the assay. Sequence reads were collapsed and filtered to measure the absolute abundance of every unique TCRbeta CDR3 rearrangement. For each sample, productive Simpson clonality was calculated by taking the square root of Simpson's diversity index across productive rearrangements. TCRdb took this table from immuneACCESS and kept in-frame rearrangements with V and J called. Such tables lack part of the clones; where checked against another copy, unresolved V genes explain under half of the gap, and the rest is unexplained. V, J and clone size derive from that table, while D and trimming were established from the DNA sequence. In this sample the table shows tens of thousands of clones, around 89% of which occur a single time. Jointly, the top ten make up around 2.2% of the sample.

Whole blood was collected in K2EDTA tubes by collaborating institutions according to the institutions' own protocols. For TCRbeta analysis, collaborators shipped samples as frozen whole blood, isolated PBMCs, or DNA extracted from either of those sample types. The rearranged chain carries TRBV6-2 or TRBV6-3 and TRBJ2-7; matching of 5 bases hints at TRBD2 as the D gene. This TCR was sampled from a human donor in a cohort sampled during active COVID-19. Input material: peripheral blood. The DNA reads TGTGCCAGCAGTTTTTTTTCAGGAGGAACCTACGAGCAGTACTTC. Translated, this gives CASSFFSGGTYEQYF.